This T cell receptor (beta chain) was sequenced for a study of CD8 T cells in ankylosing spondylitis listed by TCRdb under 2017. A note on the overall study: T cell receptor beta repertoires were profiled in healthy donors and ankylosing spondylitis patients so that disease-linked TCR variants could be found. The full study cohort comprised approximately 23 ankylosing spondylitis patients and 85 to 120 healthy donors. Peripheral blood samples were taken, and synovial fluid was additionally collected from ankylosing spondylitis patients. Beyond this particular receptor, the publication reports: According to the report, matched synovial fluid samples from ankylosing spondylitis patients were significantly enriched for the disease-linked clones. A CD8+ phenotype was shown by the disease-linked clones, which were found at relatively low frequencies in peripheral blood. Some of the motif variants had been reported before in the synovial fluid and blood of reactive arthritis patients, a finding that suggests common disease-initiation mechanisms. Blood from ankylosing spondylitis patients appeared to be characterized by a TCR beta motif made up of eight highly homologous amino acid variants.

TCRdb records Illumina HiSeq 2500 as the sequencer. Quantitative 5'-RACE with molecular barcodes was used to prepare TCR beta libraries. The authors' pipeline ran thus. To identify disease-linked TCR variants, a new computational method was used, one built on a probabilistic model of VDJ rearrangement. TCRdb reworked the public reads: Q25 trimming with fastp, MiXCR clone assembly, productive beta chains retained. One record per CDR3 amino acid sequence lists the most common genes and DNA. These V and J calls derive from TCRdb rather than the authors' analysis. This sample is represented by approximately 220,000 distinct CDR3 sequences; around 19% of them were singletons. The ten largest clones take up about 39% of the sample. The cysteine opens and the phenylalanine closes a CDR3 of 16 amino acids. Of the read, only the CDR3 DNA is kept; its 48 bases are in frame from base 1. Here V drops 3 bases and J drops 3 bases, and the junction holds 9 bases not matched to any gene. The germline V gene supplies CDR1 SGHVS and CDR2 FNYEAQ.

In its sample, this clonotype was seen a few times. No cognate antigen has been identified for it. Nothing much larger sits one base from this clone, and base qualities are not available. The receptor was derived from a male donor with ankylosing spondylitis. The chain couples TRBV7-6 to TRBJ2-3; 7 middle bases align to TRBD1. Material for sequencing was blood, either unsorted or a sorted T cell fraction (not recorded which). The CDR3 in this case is CASSLETGSATDTQYF. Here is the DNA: TGTGCCAGCAGCTTGGAGACAGGGAGCGCAACAGATACGCAGTATTTT.